The present T cell receptor beta chain was sequenced within a study of beta chain features in type 1 diabetes. Study details: Across the samples, approximately 98,000,000 sorted cells were examined in total. Study-level results: Naive, central memory and Treg TCRB repertoires seemed to resemble each other more closely in patients than they did in healthy donors. Shorter templates might be favored by PCR, and equally so in patients and in controls.

The investigators reverse transcribed all of the isolated RNA, so they sequenced expressed TCRB transcripts. Repertoires were generated with immunoSEQ multiplex PCR, while TCRdb's copy carries only in-frame clones and drops some. The data show a few hundred thousand clones, with approximately 15% seen just once and under 0.04% held by the top ten. The CDR3 runs to 13 residues. About this clone itself: Its antigen remains unknown.

The V and J genes are TRBV21-1 and TRBJ2-7; the table's D gene call, TRBD1, was not cross checked with the DNA. TRBV21-1 is flagged as a pseudogene. The sequencing sample was made of naive CD4+ T cells from blood. The source is a man in his thirties or forties in good health. CDR3 residues: CASSSADRVEQYV. The DNA of the CDR3 is TGTGCCAGCAGTTCCGCCGACAGGGTCGAGCAGTACGTC.